One sample yielded the 20 T cell receptor beta chains listed below, sequenced in a study of shared clonotypes between healthy human individuals. CD45RO negativity and positive selection for CCR7 defined naive CD8 cells, a population that excluded terminally differentiated effector memory CD45RA+ cells. Sequenced by immunoSEQ multiplex PCR; TCRdb stores in-frame clones only, minus some. Of fewer than 800,000 clones listed, about 90% were seen once; the top ten hold roughly 22%. The sample comprised naive CD8+ T cells sorted from blood. The source of these receptors is a man aged 25 to 40 in good health.

Note on this clone: The identical CDR3 is also encoded by other nucleotide sequences in the sample. The rearrangement joins TRBV2 to TRBJ2-7, with D uncertain. The CDR3 sequence is 12 residues long. Germline lookup yields CDR1 SNHLY and CDR2 FYNNEI. Trimming took off 2 bases at V and 3 bases at J, with 5 bases between the two ends. The CDR3 sequence: CASSESIYEQYF. The CDR3 region has the DNA TGTGCCAGCAGTGAAAGCATCTACGAGCAGTACTTC.

The rearrangement uses TRBV7-9 and TRBJ2-7; D is unclear. Per germline, CDR1 SEHNR and CDR2 FQNEAQ (reference sequence). CDR3 length: 11 residues. V was trimmed by 5 bases and J by 6 bases, leaving 8 bases between them. The CDR3 protein is CASSKNSEQYF. CDR3 DNA: TGTGCCAGCAGCAAGAACTCCGAGCAGTACTTC.

This chain joins TRBV27 and TRBJ2-1; tentatively, D is TRBD2 (5 bases). Germline V gene sequence: CDR1 MNHEY, CDR2 SMNVEV (reference sequence). V was shortened by 8 bases and J by 3 bases, with 11 bases between the two germline ends. This CDR3 spans 13 amino acids. This chain's CDR3 is CASSAGLYNEQFF. For the CDR3, the DNA is TGTGCCAGCTCCGCGGGCCTCTACAATGAGCAGTTCTTC.

The chain carries TRBV29-1 and TRBJ2-7; 9 bases fit TRBD2. The CDR3 is 16 amino acids. Germline CDR1 reads SQVTM; CDR2 reads ANQGSEA. V lost 6 bases to trimming and J lost 3 bases; unmatched junction nucleotides: 15. CDR3 nucleotide sequence: TGCAGCGTCGCGGGGGGGAACGTCGGGCCCAACTACGAGCAGTACTTC. It translates to CSVAGGNVGPNYEQYF.

This chain connects TRBV30 to TRBJ2-1; TRBD2 matches at 7 bases. J lost 5 bases, V lost 3 bases, and 10 bases had no gene match. From germline, CDR1 is GTSNPN and CDR2 SVGIG (reference sequence). This CDR3 contains 15 residues. The CDR3 protein is CAWSDGASGNNEQFF. The CDR3 coding sequence is TGTGCCTGGAGCGACGGGGCTAGCGGCAACAATGAGCAGTTCTTC. The whole variable domain, remainder taken from reference TRBV30 and TRBJ2-1, is SQTIHQWPATLVQPVGSPLSLECTVEGTSNPNLYWYRQAAGRGLQLLFYSVGIGQISSEVPQNLSASRPQDRQFILSSKKLLLSDSGFYLCAWSDGASGNNEQFFGPGTRLTVL.

The J gene is TRBJ2-7, the V gene TRBV7-8, with D possibly called TRBD1 or TRBD2 (5 bases each). Germline V gene data show CDR1 as SGHVS and CDR2 as FQNEAQ. V shed 5 bases and J shed 3 bases, with 14 bases lying between them. The CDR3 is 14 amino acids. The CDR3 spells CASSAWDGGYEQYF. CDR3 coding DNA: TGTGCCAGCAGCGCCTGGGACGGTGGCTACGAGCAGTACTTC. Based on the CDR3 plus reference TRBV7-8 and TRBJ2-7, the full variable domain is GAGVSQSPRYKVAKRGQDVALRCDPISGHVSLFWYQQALGQGPEFLTYFQNEAQLDKSGLPSDRFFAERPEGSVSTLKIQRTQQEDSAVYLCASSAWDGGYEQYFGPGTRLTVT.

V and J are TRBV5-3 and TRBJ1-2; possibly TRBD1 for D (6 bases). TRBV5-3 is assigned to the ORF class and has an uncertain function. The CDR3 is made up of 17 amino acids. V was trimmed by 0 bases and J by 8 bases, leaving 23 bases between them. The CDR3 DNA sequence: TGTGCCAGAAGCTTGGCGAGGACAGACCTAAGCCGGCGGGGCTACACCTTC. It encodes CARSLARTDLSRRGYTF.

The genes are TRBV7-9 and TRBJ2-1; the D is unclear. The CDR3 loop spans 13 amino acids. The V and J ends lost 2 bases and 5 bases respectively, with 7 bases between them. Germline assignment: CDR1 SEHNR and CDR2 FQNEAQ (reference sequence). This CDR3 reads CASSLSPNNEQFF. The CDR3 nucleotides are TGTGCCAGCAGCTTATCTCCGAACAATGAGCAGTTCTTC.

This CDR3 reads CATGAALREQYF. CDR3 nucleotides: TGTGCCACAGGGGCGGCCCTTCGGGAGCAGTACTTC. The gene calls are TRBV6-1 and TRBJ2-7; weak D call: TRBD1 (6 bases). There are 12 residues in the CDR3. Trimming cost V 10 bases and J 7 bases, with 17 bases left between them. The germline gives CDR1 MNHNS, CDR2 SASEGT.

The chain recombines TRBV27 with TRBJ2-7, with 13 positions matching TRBD2. Germline CDR1 reads MNHEY; CDR2 reads SMNVEV (reference sequence). There are 16 residues in the CDR3. Germline trimming cut 5 bases from V and 2 bases from J; bases unmatched to any gene: 6. The DNA for the CDR3 is TGTGCCAGCAGTATAAGCGGGACTAGCGGGGCCTACGAGCAGTACTTC. Translated: CASSISGTSGAYEQYF.

The sample holds many counts of this clone. The same CDR3 arises from other DNA sequences in this sample as well. The gene calls are TRBV28 and TRBJ2-3; TRBD1 matches 9 bases. The CDR3 sequence is 15 residues long. CDR1 is MDHEN and CDR2 is SYDVKM in the germline V gene. Trimming took 2 bases from V and 2 from J; bases not matched to a gene: 2. The CDR3 nucleotides read TGTGCCAGCAGTTTAGGACAGGGGCACACAGATACGCAGTATTTT. Amino acids: CASSLGQGHTDTQYF.

This CDR3 is CASKTGHTYEQYF. The CDR3 DNA is TGTGCCAGCAAGACAGGGCACACCTACGAGCAGTACTTC. The chain couples TRBV6-5 to TRBJ2-7, with TRBD1 identical over 7 bases. Germline V lookup: CDR1 MNHEY, CDR2 SVGAGI. CDR3 length: 13 residues. The ends lost 7 bases at V and 2 bases at J; junction bases unmatched: 5.

The chain is built from TRBV6-6 and TRBJ2-1, with D tentatively TRBD2 (6 bases). From germline, CDR1 is MNHNY and CDR2 SVGAGI (reference sequence). V was trimmed by 7 bases and J by 0 bases, leaving 7 bases between them. CDR3 length equals 13 residues. The CDR3 loop reads CASTSASYNEQFF. The CDR3 bases are TGTGCCAGCACTAGCGCCTCCTACAATGAGCAGTTCTTC.

This clone was recorded once. This chain connects TRBV4-1 to TRBJ2-2; 7 positions agree with TRBD2. Germline assignment: CDR1 MGHRA and CDR2 YSYEKL. V was clipped by 0 bases and J by 1 base; unmatched bases: 2. The CDR3 is 16 amino acids. This CDR3 is CASSQEGLQNTGELFF. Written as DNA, the CDR3 is TGCGCCAGCAGCCAAGAGGGACTACAGAACACCGGGGAGCTGTTTTTT.

The chain links TRBV15 to TRBJ2-6; weak D call: TRBD1 (6 bases). The germline CDR1 and CDR2 sequences are LNHNV and YYDKDF (reference sequence). Deletions cut 5 bases from V and 2 bases from J, with 10 bases between. The CDR3 has 15 residues. The CDR3 nucleotides are TGTGCCACCAGCCAGGGGCGAACTGGGGCCAACGTCCTGACTTTC. Residues: CATSQGRTGANVLTF.

The J gene is TRBJ1-2, the V gene TRBV7-9; D is ambiguous. CDR3 length: 15 amino acids. The V end was cut by 1 base, the J end by 0 bases, with 9 bases between. Germline assignment: CDR1 SEHNR and CDR2 FQNEAQ (reference sequence). As DNA, the CDR3 is TGTGCCAGCAGCTTAGGGGAGTCTACTAACTATGGCTACACCTTC. Its protein product is CASSLGESTNYGYTF.

V gene TRBV4-1 combines with J gene TRBJ1-5; 11 bases agree with TRBD1. This CDR3 spans 17 amino acids. J gave up 7 bases and V 2 bases, and 10 bases lay outside the gene matches. The germline CDR1 and CDR2 sequences are MGHRA and YSYEKL. The chain's CDR3 is CASSQSFMGQGGQPQHF. DNA of the CDR3: TGCGCCAGCAGCCAATCGTTTATGGGACAGGGGGGACAGCCCCAGCATTTT.

This rearrangement joins TRBV19 to TRBJ2-1, with D tentatively TRBD2 (5 bases). This CDR3 has 15 amino acids. Trimming took 3 bases from V and 1 from J, leaving 10 bases between them. CDR1 and CDR2 (germline): LNHDA, SQIVND (reference sequence). In DNA, the CDR3 is TGTGCCAGTAGTATCAGCGACTATTCCTACAATGAGCAGTTCTTC. Translation gives CASSISDYSYNEQFF.

The gene calls are TRBV7-2 and TRBJ1-1, with 8 nucleotides matching TRBD1. Germline loops: CDR1 SGHTA, CDR2 FQGNSA. There are 15 residues in the CDR3. After removal of 1 base from V and 5 bases from J, the junction contained 6 bases not matched to a gene. For the CDR3, the DNA is TGTGCCAGCAGCTTAGGACAGGGGATGTTGACTGAAGCTTTCTTT. It specifies CASSLGQGMLTEAFF.

Remarks on this clone: Within the sample, other DNA sequences also encode this same CDR3. The chain employs TRBV6-1 and TRBJ1-2; a possible D gene is TRBD1 (6 bases). V lost 1 base and J 0 bases, leaving 12 bases between the germline ends. The length of the CDR3 is 16 residues. Germline CDR1 reads MNHNS; CDR2 reads SASEGT. The CDR3 coding sequence is TGTGCCAGCAGTGAAGGCAGGGGTAGAGCTAACTATGGCTACACCTTC. Translation gives CASSEGRGRANYGYTF.